This T cell receptor beta chain was retrieved from a study of radiation and T cells in renal cell carcinoma. The CDR3 consists of 12 residues. Time point: blood 4 weeks post-SBRT, at nephrectomy. This sample's treatment: 15 Gy SBRT to primary tumor, nephrectomy 4 weeks later. Sequenced by immunoSEQ multiplex PCR; TCRdb stores in-frame clones only, minus some. This table has roughly 61,000 clones, more than 60% appearing once. This sequence originates from a man aged 55 to 69 with renal cell carcinoma. The chain joins TRBV21-1 to TRBJ2-7. TRBV21-1 is labeled a pseudogene. This sample comprised blood, obtained from a patient whose treatment included radiotherapy and nephrectomy. CDR3 loop: CASSKEGKQQYV. In DNA form, the CDR3 reads TGTGCCAGCAGCAAAGAGGGAAAGCAGCAGTACGTC.